A selection of T cell receptor beta chains follows, all from one sample in a study of CD8+CD57+ T cells in acquired aplastic anemia. TCRdb itself ran the reads through MiXCR, one entry per CDR3 protein. The sample consists of tens of thousands of distinct CDR3 sequences, about two thirds of them appearing once. Sample: sorted CD4+, CD8+, or CD8+CD57+ T cells (not recorded which) from PBMCs. These receptors were taken from a human donor in good health, serving as a control. Each CDR3 is given with its conserved first and last residue. Fields, in order: V gene, clone size, D gene, J gene, CDR3 length, CDR3 protein, CDR3 DNA. The D gene is left open where the match is weak. Clone size, where shown, is once, few, many, or a class for clones that have expanded.

>TRBV5-1|.|.|TRBJ2-3|13
CASKWQVTDTQYF
TGCGCCAGCAAGTGGCAGGTCACAGATACGCAGTATTTT
>TRBV6-5|many|TRBD2|TRBJ2-1|13
CAGGLAGADEQFF
TGTGCCGGGGGACTAGCGGGAGCTGATGAGCAGTTCTTC
>TRBV11-1|.|.|TRBJ1-1|17
CASSLGAPGEPNTEAFF
TGTGCCAGCAGCTTAGGTGCTCCCGGGGAACCGAACACTGAAGCTTTCTTT
>TRBV29-1|.|.|TRBJ1-2|13
CSVEDPWGYGYTF
TGCAGCGTTGAAGATCCCTGGGGCTATGGCTACACCTTC
>TRBV6-8|once|TRBD1|TRBJ2-1|15
CASGGTGEGANEQFF
TGTGCCAGCGGCGGGACAGGGGAAGGGGCCAATGAGCAGTTCTTC
>TRBV15|.|TRBD1|TRBJ2-7|14
CATSREGQSREQYF
TGTGCCACCAGCAGAGAGGGACAGAGTCGCGAGCAGTACTTC
>TRBV5-4|.|TRBD2|TRBJ2-1|18
CASSLRPGTSGSANEQFF
TGTGCCAGCAGCCTAAGACCCGGGACTAGCGGTTCAGCCAATGAGCAGTTCTTC
>TRBV20-1|once|TRBD1|TRBJ1-1|13
CSATQGRDTEAFF
TGCAGTGCAACACAGGGGCGAGACACTGAAGCTTTCTTT
>TRBV3-1|many|.|TRBJ2-1|13
CASSQDLDYEQFF
TGTGCCAGCAGCCAAGATTTAGACTATGAGCAGTTCTTC
>TRBV15|once|.|TRBJ2-3|17
CATSWSRTLRPTDTQYF
TGTGCCACCAGCTGGTCTAGGACCCTCCGTCCCACAGATACGCAGTATTTT
>TRBV25-1|.|TRBD1|TRBJ1-2|14
CASSRQGGNYGYTF
TGTGCCAGCAGTAGACAGGGTGGTAACTATGGCTACACCTTC
>TRBV29-1|.|TRBD1|TRBJ1-2|13
CSVAGQAKDGYTF
TGCAGCGTGGCGGGACAGGCGAAAGATGGCTACACCTTC
>TRBV7-9|.|.|TRBJ2-5|14
CASSLGTFGETQYF
TGTGCCAGCAGCTTAGGAACCTTCGGGGAGACCCAGTACTTC
>TRBV10-2|.|.|TRBJ1-5|14
CASSVQGGRQPQHF
TGCGCCAGCAGCGTACAGGGCGGTCGGCAGCCCCAGCATTTT
>TRBV29-1|.|.|TRBJ1-2|12
CSVGFSEYGYTF
TGCAGCGTTGGGTTCTCAGAATATGGCTACACTTTC
>TRBV20-1|.|.|TRBJ2-2|16
CSARDLKLANTGELFF
TGCAGTGCTAGAGATCTAAAACTAGCGAACACCGGGGAGCTGTTTTTT
>TRBV20-1|.|.|TRBJ1-6|13
CSARVAGDSPLHF
TGCAGTGCTAGAGTAGCAGGGGATTCACCCCTCCACTTT
>TRBV4-2|many|TRBD2|TRBJ2-3|17
CASSQERAGGPPDTQYF
TGTGCCAGCAGCCAAGAACGAGCGGGAGGGCCACCCGATACGCAGTATTTT
>TRBV7-7|.|.|TRBJ2-5|13
CASSRDMRETQYF
TGTGCTAGCAGCAGGGACATGCGGGAGACCCAGTACTTC
>TRBV5-1|.|.|TRBJ1-6|15
CASSISWGWDSPLHF
TGCGCCAGCAGCATTTCGTGGGGGTGGGATTCACCCCTCCACTTT
>TRBV4-2|.|.|TRBJ2-7|11
CASSHGGEQYF
TGTGCCAGCAGCCACGGGGGCGAGCAGTACTTC
>TRBV29-1|.|.|TRBJ1-1|10
CSAAEIEAFF
TGCAGCGCTGCGGAAATTGAAGCTTTCTTT
>TRBV2|few|TRBD1|TRBJ1-1|13
CASSKQGSTEAFF
TGTGCCAGCAGTAAACAGGGGAGCACTGAAGCTTTCTTT
>TRBV10-3|.|.|TRBJ1-5|14
CASSYSRGVQPQHF
TGTGCCAGCAGTTACTCGAGAGGGGTGCAGCCCCAGCATTTT
>TRBV7-7|.|.|TRBJ2-5|13
CASSLDVRETQYF
TGTGCCAGCAGCTTGGATGTCAGAGAGACCCAGTACTTC
>TRBV9|.|.|TRBJ2-1|12
CASSVTNNEQFF
TGTGCCAGCAGCGTGACCAACAATGAGCAGTTCTTC
>TRBV7-9|.|TRBD1|TRBJ1-6|13
CASSHTGESPLHF
TGTGCCAGCAGCCATACAGGGGAATCACCCCTCCACTTT
>TRBV15|.|.|TRBJ2-1|16
CATSRDQGGPNNEQFF
TGTGCCACCAGCAGAGATCAGGGGGGCCCCAACAATGAGCAGTTCTTC
>TRBV15|.|.|TRBJ1-1|14
CATSPRGPNTEAFF
TGTGCCACCAGCCCTCGGGGACCGAACACTGAAGCTTTCTTT